This T cell receptor (beta chain) was observed in a study of yellow fever vaccine responses in identical twins. Study-wide points: A vaccine T cell response that seemed partly convergent and partly personalized was reported in twins.

The CDR3 length is 13 residues. After removal of 6 bases from V and 4 bases from J, the junction contained 4 bases not matched to a gene. TCRdb fed the RT-PCR reads into MiXCR, producing one record per CDR3 protein. The table includes fewer than 2,500 distinct CDR3 sequences, approximately 7.8% detected once. For this clonotype: Antigen specificity is unknown.

The chain joins TRBV12-3 or TRBV12-4 to TRBJ1-1; TRBD1 matches 8 bases. This clonotype was sampled from a woman between 18 and 29 years old who received the yellow fever vaccine. Sequenced material: T cells from blood (PBMCs), unsorted or a sorted subset (not recorded which), taken approximately 25 months after vaccination. The CDR3 sequence is CASRTGGSTEAFF. As DNA, the CDR3 is TGTGCCAGCAGAACAGGGGGTTCCACTGAAGCTTTCTTT.